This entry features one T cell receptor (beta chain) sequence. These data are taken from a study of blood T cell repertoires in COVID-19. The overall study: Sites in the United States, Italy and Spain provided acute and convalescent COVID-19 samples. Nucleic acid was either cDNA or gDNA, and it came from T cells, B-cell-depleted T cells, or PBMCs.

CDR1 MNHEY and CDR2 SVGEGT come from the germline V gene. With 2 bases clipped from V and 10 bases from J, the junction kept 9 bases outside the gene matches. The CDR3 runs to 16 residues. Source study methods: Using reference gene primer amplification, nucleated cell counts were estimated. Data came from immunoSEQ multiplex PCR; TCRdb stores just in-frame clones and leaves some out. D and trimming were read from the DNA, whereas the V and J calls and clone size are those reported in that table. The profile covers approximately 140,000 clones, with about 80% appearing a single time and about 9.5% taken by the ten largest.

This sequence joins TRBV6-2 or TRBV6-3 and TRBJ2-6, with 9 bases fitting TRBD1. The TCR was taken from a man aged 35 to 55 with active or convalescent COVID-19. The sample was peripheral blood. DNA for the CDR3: TGTGCCAGCAGTTACAGAGGAACAGGGGGCATGAACGTCCTGACTTTC. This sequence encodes CASSYRGTGGMNVLTF.